This is a list of T cell receptor beta chains from one sample in a study of T cell repertoires in ileal Crohn's disease. Measured with immunoSEQ multiplex PCR; TCRdb has only the in-frame clones, and not every one. The repertoire holds 5,000 to 6,500 clones, with around 80% as singletons. Sequencing was carried out using ileal tissue. The receptors were gathered from an adult with Crohn's disease. The conserved cysteine and the conserved F or W are not part of the CDR3 here.

j_call v_call cdr3_aa
TRBJ2-5 TRBV5-6 ASSLRGSLRETQY
TRBJ2-1 TRBV28 ASTSRGAPGYNEQF
TRBJ2-2 TRBV29-1 SASENTGELF
TRBJ2-7 TRBV7-2 ASSLGRGRYEQY
TRBJ1-2 TRBV7-6 ASSPGQGPPNYGYT
TRBJ2-3 TRBV9 ASSAQVETSTDTQY
TRBJ1-1 TRBV5-1 ASSLQEQVNTEAF
TRBJ2-5 TRBV2 ASRKDQRIETQY
TRBJ2-7 TRBV4-3 ASSPGQGTSYEQY
TRBJ2-3 TRBV2 ASSVTSDTQY
TRBJ2-1 TRBV9 ASSVEGATYNEQF
TRBJ2-1 TRBV7-8 ASSLNPRGFHTHNEQF
TRBJ1-5 TRBV11-2 ASSSGTGRSNQPQH
TRBJ2-5 TRBV6-5 ASSYSKQSQY
TRBJ2-5 TRBV5-3 ARSPTSGGTSGETQY
TRBJ2-7 TRBV4-1 ASSQDELAGREQY
TRBJ2-7 TRBV7-3 ASSLGTGGLHSYEQY
TRBJ2-2 TRBV19 ASSSAGSPNTGELF
TRBJ1-4 TRBV6-5 ASKTTPATNEKLF
TRBJ1-1 TRBV25-1 ASSAPGAGNTEAF
TRBJ1-2 TRBV9 ASSVAQGSSNYGYT
TRBJ2-7 TRBV4-3 ASSPGLAGGQNEQY
TRBJ2-5 TRBV5-1 ASSGKTGGRVETQY
TRBJ1-5 TRBV10-3 AISEQGANQPQH
TRBJ2-2 TRBV10-3 AIRRAGDGTGELF
TRBJ2-7 TRBV28 ASSKDRSSYEQY
TRBJ2-7 TRBV5-8 ASTFWAVTGPSEQY
TRBJ2-1 TRBV7-2 ASSSSSSSYNEQF
TRBJ1-1 TRBV5-6 ASSFTGGVSEAF
TRBJ2-7 TRBV13 ASSRGNKATSYEQY
TRBJ2-1 TRBV15 ATSRDPSGRARRF
TRBJ2-7 TRBV10-3 AISEIEALHEQY
TRBJ1-1 TRBV21-1 ASSKDGRRVRNTEAF
TRBJ1-6 TRBV4-3 ASSQGEGEDSPLH
TRBJ2-7 TRBV5-4 ASSRPEGAVSYEQY
TRBJ2-1 TRBV28 ASSSWRGGWGNEQF
TRBJ1-2 TRBV2 ASSAQGDGYT
TRBJ2-5 TRBV13 ASSLASGETQY
TRBJ1-4 TRBV29-1 SVGGSGGTSYTNEKLF
TRBJ2-1 TRBV28 ASRLTRWGRNEQF
TRBJ2-3 TRBV18 ASSTTGLGRVTSTDTQY
TRBJ2-3 TRBV6-5 ASSQTSGRVGTQY
TRBJ1-6 TRBV9 ASSGSGQGNSPLH
TRBJ2-1 TRBV6-1 ASLKGGALNEQF
TRBJ1-5 TRBV7-2 ASSSGAPAGPQH
TRBJ2-1 TRBV7-2 ASSLVSGGSYNEQF
NA TRBV7-9 ASRNSGTGAYEQY
TRBJ2-1 TRBV7-9 ASSLLIARDNEQF